What follows are 10 T cell receptor beta chains derived from one specimen sequenced in a study of control samples from healthy donors and cancer patients. TCRdb's table, derived via immunoSEQ multiplex PCR, lists solely in-frame clones and lacks some. The sample carries about 160,000 clones, over 85% recorded once. Source material: blood. Receptors originate from a man younger than 35 in good health.

This chain uses TRBV4-1 with TRBJ1-5, with 8 bases identical to TRBD1. The CDR3 is made up of 14 amino acids. Germline V gene sequence: CDR1 MGHRA, CDR2 YSYEKL. The V and J ends lost 4 bases and 4 bases, in that order; junction bases with no gene match: 3. The CDR3 coding sequence is TGCGCCAGCAGCCTCCGACAGGGGAATCAGCCCCAGCATTTT. It translates to CASSLRQGNQPQHF.

The rearrangement links TRBV29-1 to TRBJ2-3; no firm D call. Germline V gene lookup returns CDR1 SQVTM and CDR2 ANQGSEA. This CDR3 is built from 14 residues. V was shortened by 1 base and J by 4 bases, with 12 bases between the two germline ends. The CDR3 DNA reads TGCAGCGTTGAAGCACCCCGCTTTCCAGATACGCAGTATTTT. Translated: CSVEAPRFPDTQYF.

The rearrangement uses TRBV5-1 and TRBJ1-1, with D uncertain. The length of the CDR3 is 14 residues. Trimming left V 1 base short and J 2 bases short, with 9 bases between. Germline CDR1 is SGHRS and CDR2 is YFSETQ. The CDR3: CASSLWQINTEAFF. In DNA, the CDR3 is TGCGCCAGCAGCTTGTGGCAGATTAACACTGAAGCTTTCTTT.

The V and J genes are TRBV4-3 and TRBJ2-6; D possibly corresponds to TRBD1 (5 bases). The CDR3 totals 19 residues. In germline, CDR1 is LGHNA, CDR2 YSLEER. The V end lost 0 bases, the J end lost 0 bases, and 15 bases lay between the germline ends. In nucleotides, the CDR3 is TGCGCCAGCAGCCAAGATCTCACAGGAACACACTCTGGGGCCAACGTCCTGACTTTC. It translates to CASSQDLTGTHSGANVLTF.

The chain couples TRBV19 to TRBJ1-1, with D perhaps TRBD1 (6 bases). This CDR3 has 16 residues. CDR1 is LNHDA and CDR2 is SQIVND in the germline V gene (reference sequence). Between the trimmed V and J ends, which lost 3 bases and 1 base, there was a span of 15 bases. CDR3 sequence reads: CASSIPTGRRNTEAFF. The CDR3 region has the DNA TGTGCCAGTAGTATCCCGACAGGACGGAGGAACACTGAAGCTTTCTTT.

V usage is TRBV11-2 and J usage is TRBJ1-5, with D maybe TRBD1 (5 bases). Trimming pared 5 bases from V and 3 bases from J, leaving 11 bases between. In germline, CDR1 is SGHAT, CDR2 FQNNGV. The CDR3 covers 14 residues. The CDR3 DNA sequence: TGTGCCAGCAGCCGCGCCGGGACCAATCAGCCCCAGCATTTT. Its protein product is CASSRAGTNQPQHF.

This rearrangement joins TRBV7-2 to TRBJ2-4; no clear D. In germline, CDR1 is SGHTA, CDR2 FQGNSA. Deletions cut 2 bases from V and 2 bases from J, with 7 bases between. The CDR3 totals 14 residues. CDR3 nucleotide sequence: TGTGCCAGCAGCTTATTTGAAACCAAAAACATTCAGTACTTC. Residues: CASSLFETKNIQYF.

The chain is built from TRBV2 and TRBJ2-5, with 11 bases matching TRBD2. The ends lost 8 bases at V and 2 bases at J; junction bases unmatched: 13. CDR3 length: 17 amino acids. Germline lookup yields CDR1 SNHLY and CDR2 FYNNEI. The chain's CDR3 is CASLGPSGGTEQETQYF. The CDR3, as DNA: TGTGCCAGCTTGGGCCCTAGCGGGGGGACGGAACAAGAGACCCAGTACTTC.

The genes are TRBV5-5 and TRBJ2-3; D is possibly TRBD2 (6 bases). The germline V gene has CDR1 SGHKS and CDR2 YYEKEE (reference sequence). The V end lost 9 bases, the J end lost 2 bases, and 19 bases lay between the germline ends. The CDR3 consists of 15 residues. CDR3 region: CATRIGAGYTDTQYF. The CDR3, as DNA: TGTGCCACGAGGATAGGAGCGGGTTACACAGATACGCAGTATTTT. Based on the CDR3 plus reference TRBV5-5 and TRBJ2-3, the full variable domain is DAGVTQSPTHLIKTRGQQVTLRCSPISGHKSVSWYQQVLGQGPQFIFQYYEKEERGRGNFPDRFSARQFPNYSSELNVNALLLGDSALYLCATRIGAGYTDTQYFGPGTRLTVL.

This clone has more than one count but fewer than ten. One junction end does not reproduce the germline sequence, and a read error may be involved. The chain uses TRBV7-7 and TRBJ2-1, with TRBD2 identical over 16 bases. Germline V gene sequence: CDR1 SSHAT, CDR2 FNYEAQ (reference sequence). The CDR3 contains 17 residues. Written as DNA, the CDR3 is TGTGCTAGCAGCTTGGGGACTAGCGGGGGGGCCTCCAATGAGCAGTTCTTC. Protein product: CASSLGTSGGASNEQFF.